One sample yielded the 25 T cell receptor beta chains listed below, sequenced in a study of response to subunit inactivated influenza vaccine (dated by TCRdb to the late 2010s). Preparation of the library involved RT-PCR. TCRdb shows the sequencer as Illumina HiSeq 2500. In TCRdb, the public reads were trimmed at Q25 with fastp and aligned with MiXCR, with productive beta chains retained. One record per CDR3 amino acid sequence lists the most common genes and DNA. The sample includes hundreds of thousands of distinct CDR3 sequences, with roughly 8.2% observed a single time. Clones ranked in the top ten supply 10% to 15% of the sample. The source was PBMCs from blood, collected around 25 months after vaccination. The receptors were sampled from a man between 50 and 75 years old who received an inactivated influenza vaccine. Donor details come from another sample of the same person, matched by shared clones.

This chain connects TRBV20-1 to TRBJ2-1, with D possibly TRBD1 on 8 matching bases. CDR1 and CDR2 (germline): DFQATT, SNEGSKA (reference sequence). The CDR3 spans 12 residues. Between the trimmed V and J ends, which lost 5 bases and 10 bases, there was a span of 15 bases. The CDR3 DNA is TGCAGTGCTTTAACAGGGGGGGGCGAGCAGTTCTTC. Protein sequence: CSALTGGGEQFF.

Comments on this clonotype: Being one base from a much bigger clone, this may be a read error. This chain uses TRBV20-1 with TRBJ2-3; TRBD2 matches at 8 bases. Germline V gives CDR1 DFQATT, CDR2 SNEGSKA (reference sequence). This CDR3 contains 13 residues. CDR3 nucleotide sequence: TGCAGTGCTAGAGTAGCGGGGCGGGATATGCAGTATTTT. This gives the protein CSARVAGRDMQYF.

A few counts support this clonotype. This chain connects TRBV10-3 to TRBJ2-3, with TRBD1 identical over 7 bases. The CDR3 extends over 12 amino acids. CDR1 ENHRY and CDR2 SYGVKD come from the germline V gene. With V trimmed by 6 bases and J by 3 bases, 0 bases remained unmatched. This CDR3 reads CAIRDRTDTQYF. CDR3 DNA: TGTGCCATCAGGGACAGGACAGATACGCAGTATTTT.

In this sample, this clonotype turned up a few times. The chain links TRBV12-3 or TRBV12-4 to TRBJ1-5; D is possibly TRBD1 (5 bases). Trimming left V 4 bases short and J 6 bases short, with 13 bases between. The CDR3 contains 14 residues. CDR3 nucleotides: TGTGCCAGCAGTTACCAGGGTTTAAGTCAGCCCCAGCATTTT. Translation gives CASSYQGLSQPQHF.

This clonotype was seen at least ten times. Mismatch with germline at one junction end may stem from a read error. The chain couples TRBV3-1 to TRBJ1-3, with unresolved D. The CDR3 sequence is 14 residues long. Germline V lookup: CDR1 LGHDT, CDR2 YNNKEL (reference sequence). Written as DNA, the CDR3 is TGTGCCAGCAGCCAAGATTCACGAGGAAACGCCATATATTTT. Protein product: CASSQDSRGNAIYF.

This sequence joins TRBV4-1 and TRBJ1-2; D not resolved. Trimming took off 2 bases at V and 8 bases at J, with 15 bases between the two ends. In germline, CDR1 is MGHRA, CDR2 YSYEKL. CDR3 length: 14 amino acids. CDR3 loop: CASSQQIYSGGYTF. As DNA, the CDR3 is TGCGCCAGCAGCCAACAAATTTATTCGGGGGGCTACACCTTC.

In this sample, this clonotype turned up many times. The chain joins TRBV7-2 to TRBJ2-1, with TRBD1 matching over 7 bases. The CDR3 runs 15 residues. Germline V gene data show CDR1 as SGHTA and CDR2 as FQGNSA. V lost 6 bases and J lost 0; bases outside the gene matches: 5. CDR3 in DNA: TGTGCCAGCAGTCTGACAGGGAGCTCCTACAATGAGCAGTTCTTC. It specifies CASSLTGSSYNEQFF.

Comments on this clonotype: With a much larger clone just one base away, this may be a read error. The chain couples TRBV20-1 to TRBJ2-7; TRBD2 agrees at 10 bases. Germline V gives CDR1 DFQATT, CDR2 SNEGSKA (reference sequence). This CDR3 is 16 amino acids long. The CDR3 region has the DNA TGCTGTGCTAGATTCTCCGGGACTAGCGATCCCTACGAGCAGTACTTC. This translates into CCARFSGTSDPYEQYF.

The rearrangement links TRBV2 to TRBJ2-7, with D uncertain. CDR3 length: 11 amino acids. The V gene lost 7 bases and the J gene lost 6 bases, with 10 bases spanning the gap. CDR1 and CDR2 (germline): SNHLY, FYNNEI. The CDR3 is CASNGFGEQYF. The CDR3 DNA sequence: TGTGCCAGCAATGGGTTTGGCGAGCAGTACTTC.

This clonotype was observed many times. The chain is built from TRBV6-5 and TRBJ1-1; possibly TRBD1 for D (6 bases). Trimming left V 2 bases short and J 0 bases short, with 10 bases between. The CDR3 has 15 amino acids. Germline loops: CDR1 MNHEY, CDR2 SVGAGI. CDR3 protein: CASSYGRGVNTEAFF. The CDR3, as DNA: TGTGCCAGCAGTTACGGGAGGGGGGTGAACACTGAAGCTTTCTTT.

The CDR3 is CASGYYYEQYF. As DNA, the CDR3 is TGTGCCAGCGGGTACTACTACGAGCAGTACTTC. The chain employs TRBV12-3 or TRBV12-4 and TRBJ2-7; D call uncertain. The V gene lost 8 bases and the J gene lost 3 bases, with 8 bases spanning the gap. CDR3 length: 11 residues.

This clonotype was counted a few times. The CDR3 region has the DNA TGTGCCAGCAGCGTAGAAGGGGCTTTGGGCACTGAAGCTTTCTTT. Its protein product is CASSVEGALGTEAFF. The rearrangement uses TRBV9 and TRBJ1-1, with D possibly matching TRBD1 (5 bases). The CDR3 runs 15 residues. Germline values: CDR1 SGDLS, CDR2 YYNGEE. Trimming took 0 bases from V and 4 from J, leaving 13 bases between them.

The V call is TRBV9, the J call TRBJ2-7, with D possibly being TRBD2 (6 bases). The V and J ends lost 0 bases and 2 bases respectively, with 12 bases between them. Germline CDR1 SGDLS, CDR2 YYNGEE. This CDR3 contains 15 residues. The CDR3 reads CASSVGDWLTYEQYF. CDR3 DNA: TGTGCCAGCAGCGTAGGGGACTGGCTTACCTACGAGCAGTACTTC. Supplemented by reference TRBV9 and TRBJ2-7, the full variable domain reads DSGVTQTPKHLITATGQRVTLRCSPRSGDLSVYWYQQSLDQGLQFLIQYYNGEERAKGNILERFSAQQFPDLHSELNLSSLELGDSALYFCASSVGDWLTYEQYFGPGTRLTVT.

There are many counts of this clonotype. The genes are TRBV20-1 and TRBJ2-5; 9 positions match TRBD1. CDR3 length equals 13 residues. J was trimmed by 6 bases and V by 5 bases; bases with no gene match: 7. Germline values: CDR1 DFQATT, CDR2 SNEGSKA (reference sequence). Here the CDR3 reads CSAGGQGVQTQYF. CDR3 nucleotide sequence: TGCAGTGCTGGGGGACAGGGAGTCCAGACCCAGTACTTC.

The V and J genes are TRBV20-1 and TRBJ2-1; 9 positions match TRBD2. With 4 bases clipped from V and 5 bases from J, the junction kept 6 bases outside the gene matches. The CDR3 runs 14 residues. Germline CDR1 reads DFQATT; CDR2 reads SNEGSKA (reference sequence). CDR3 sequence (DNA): TGCAGTGCTAAAGGGCTAGCGGGAAACAATGAGCAGTTCTTC. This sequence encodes CSAKGLAGNNEQFF.

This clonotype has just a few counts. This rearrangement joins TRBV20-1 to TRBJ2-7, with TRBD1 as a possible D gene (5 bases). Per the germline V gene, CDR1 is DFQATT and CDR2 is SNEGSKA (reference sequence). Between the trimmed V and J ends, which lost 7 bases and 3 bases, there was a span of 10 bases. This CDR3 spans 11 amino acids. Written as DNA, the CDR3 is TGCAGTGGGCTGGGGCACTACGAGCAGTACTTC. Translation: CSGLGHYEQYF.

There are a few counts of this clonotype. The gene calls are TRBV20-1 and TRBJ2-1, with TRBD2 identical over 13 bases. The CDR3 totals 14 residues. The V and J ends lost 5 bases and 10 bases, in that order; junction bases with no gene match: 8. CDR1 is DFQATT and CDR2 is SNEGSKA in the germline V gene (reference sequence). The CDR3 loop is CSALPVTSGGEQFF. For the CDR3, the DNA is TGCAGTGCTTTACCGGTGACTAGCGGGGGGGAGCAGTTCTTC.

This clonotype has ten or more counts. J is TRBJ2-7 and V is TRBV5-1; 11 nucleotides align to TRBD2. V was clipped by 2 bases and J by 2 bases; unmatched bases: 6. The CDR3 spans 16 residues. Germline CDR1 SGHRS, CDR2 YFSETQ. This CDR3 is CASSLGALAGAYEQYF. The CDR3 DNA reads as TGCGCCAGCAGCTTAGGCGCACTAGCGGGGGCCTACGAGCAGTACTTC. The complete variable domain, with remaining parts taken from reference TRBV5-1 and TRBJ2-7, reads KAGVTQTPRYLIKTRGQQVTLSCSPISGHRSVSWYQQTPGQGLQFLFEYFSETQRNKGNFPGRFSGRQFSNSRSEMNVSTLELGDSALYLCASSLGALAGAYEQYFGPGTRLTVT.

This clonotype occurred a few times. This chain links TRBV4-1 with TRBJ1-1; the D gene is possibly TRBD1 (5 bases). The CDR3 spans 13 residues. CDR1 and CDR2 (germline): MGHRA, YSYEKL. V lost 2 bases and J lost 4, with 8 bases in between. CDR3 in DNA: TGCGCCAGCAGCCAATTGGGGGTCACTGAAGCTTTCTTT. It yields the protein CASSQLGVTEAFF.

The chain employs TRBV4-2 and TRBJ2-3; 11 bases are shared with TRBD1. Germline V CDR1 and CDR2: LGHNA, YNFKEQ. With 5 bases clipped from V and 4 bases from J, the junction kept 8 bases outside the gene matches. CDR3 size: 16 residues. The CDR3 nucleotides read TGTGCCAGCAGCAAAGCCGGGACAGGGGGTCCAGATACGCAGTATTTT. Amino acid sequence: CASSKAGTGGPDTQYF.

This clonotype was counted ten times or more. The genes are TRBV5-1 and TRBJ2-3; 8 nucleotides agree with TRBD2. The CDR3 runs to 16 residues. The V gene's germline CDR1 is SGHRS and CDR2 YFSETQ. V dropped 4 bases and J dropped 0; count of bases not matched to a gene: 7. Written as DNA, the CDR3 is TGCGCCAGCAGCCGCGGAACTAGCGGTAGCACAGATACGCAGTATTTT. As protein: CASSRGTSGSTDTQYF.

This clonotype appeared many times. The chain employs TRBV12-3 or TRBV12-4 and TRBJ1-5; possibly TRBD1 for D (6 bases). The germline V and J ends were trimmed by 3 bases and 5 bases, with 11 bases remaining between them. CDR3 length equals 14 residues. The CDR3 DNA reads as TGTGCCAGCAGTTTGTGGGGGCTGGATCAGCCCCAGCATTTT. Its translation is CASSLWGLDQPQHF.

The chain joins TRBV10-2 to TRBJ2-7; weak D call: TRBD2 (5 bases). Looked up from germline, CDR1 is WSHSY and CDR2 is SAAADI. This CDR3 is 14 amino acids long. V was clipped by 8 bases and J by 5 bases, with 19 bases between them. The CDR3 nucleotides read TGCGCCAGCCGGAGGACCGCAGCTCTGGACGAGCAGTACTTC. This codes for CASRRTAALDEQYF.

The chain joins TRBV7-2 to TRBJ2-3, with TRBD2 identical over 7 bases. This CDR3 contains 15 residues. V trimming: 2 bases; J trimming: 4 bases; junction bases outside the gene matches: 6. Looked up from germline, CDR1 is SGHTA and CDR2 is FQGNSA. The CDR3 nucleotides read TGTGCCAGCAGCTTAACTAGCGATCCGTCAGATACGCAGTATTTT. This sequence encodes CASSLTSDPSDTQYF. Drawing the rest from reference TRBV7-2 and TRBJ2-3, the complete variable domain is GAGVSQSPSNKVTEKGKDVELRCDPISGHTALYWYRQSLGQGLEFLIYFQGNSAPDKSGLPSDRFSAERTGGSVSTLTIQRTQQEDSAVYLCASSLTSDPSDTQYFGPGTRLTVL.

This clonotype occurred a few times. CDR3 in DNA: TGTGCCAGCAGTTTAGGAACCCCCGAATCACCCCTCCACTTT. Translated, it gives CASSLGTPESPLHF. The V and J genes are TRBV12-3 or TRBV12-4 and TRBJ1-6; D remains unclear. V was cut by 1 base and J by 10 bases, with 11 bases left in between. This CDR3 contains 14 residues.